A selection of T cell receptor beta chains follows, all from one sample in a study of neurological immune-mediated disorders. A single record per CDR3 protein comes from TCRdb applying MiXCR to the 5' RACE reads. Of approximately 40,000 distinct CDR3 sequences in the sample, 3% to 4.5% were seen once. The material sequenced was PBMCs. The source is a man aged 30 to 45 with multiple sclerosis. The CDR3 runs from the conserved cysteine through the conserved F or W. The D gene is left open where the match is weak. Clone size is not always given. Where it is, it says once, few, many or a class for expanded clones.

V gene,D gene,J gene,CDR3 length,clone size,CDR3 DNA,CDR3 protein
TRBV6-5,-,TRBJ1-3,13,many,TGTGCCAGCAGTCGGACCTCTGGAAACACCATATATTTT,CASSRTSGNTIYF
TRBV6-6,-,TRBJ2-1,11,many,TGTGCCAGCAGTTACAGCGTTGAGCAGTTCTTC,CASSYSVEQFF
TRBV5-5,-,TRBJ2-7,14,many,TGTGCCAGCAGTTCGGGTCTGCCCCTCCCTGGGCAGTACTTC,CASSSGLPLPGQYF
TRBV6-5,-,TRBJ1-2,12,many,TGTGCCAGCAGAGGACCTGCCTATGGCTACACCTTC,CASRGPAYGYTF
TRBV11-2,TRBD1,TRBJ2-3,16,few,TGTGCCAGCAGCTTTGGACAGGGGGGACCCACAGATACGCAGTATTTT,CASSFGQGGPTDTQYF
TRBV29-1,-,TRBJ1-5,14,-,TGCAGCGTTGCTCAGGGGATAGGAAATCAGCCCCAGCATTTT,CSVAQGIGNQPQHF
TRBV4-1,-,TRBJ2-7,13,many,TGCGCCAGCAGCCAACCAGAGAGCTACGAGCAGTACTTC,CASSQPESYEQYF
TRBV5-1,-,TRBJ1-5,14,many,TGCGCCAGCAGCTTGGGGCAGGTGAATCAGCCCCAGCATTTT,CASSLGQVNQPQHF
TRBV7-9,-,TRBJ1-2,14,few,TGTGCCAGCCGACCCTGGGGGGCCATGGACGGCTACACCTTC,CASRPWGAMDGYTF
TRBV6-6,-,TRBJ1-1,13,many,TGTGCCAGCAGGGCAGGGGAAGGGGCTGAAGCTTTCTTT,CASRAGEGAEAFF
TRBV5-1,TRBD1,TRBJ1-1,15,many,TGCGCCAGCAGCATCCAGACAGGGGGCTTGACTGAAGCTTTCTTT,CASSIQTGGLTEAFF
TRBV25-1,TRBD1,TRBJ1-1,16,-,TGTGCCAGCAGTGAATATGCACAGGGGGCGTTTACTGAAGCTTTCTTT,CASSEYAQGAFTEAFF
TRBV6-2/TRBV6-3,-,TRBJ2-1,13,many,TGTGCCAGCAGTTACAACTCCTACAATGAGCAGTTCTTC,CASSYNSYNEQFF
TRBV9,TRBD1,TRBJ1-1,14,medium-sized,TGTGCCAGCAGCGTAGCCGCACAGGGGAAGTATGCTTTCTTT,CASSVAAQGKYAFF
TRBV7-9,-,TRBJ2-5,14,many,TGTGCCAGCAGCCATTACAGAGATCAAGAGACCCAGTACTTC,CASSHYRDQETQYF
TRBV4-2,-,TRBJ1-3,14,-,TGTGCCAGCAGCCCCTTGGAGGGGGGAAAAACCATATATTTT,CASSPLEGGKTIYF
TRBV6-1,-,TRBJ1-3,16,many,TGTGCCAGCAGTGGAGGACTCTCCGGGTCTGGAAACACCATATATTTT,CASSGGLSGSGNTIYF
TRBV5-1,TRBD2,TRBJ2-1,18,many,TGCGCCAGCAGCCACCCCGGGACTAGCGGGGGAAGCTACAATGAGCAGTTCTTC,CASSHPGTSGGSYNEQFF
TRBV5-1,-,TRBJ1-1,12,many,TGCGCCAGCAGCTCTTCGAACACTGAAGCTTTCTTT,CASSSSNTEAFF
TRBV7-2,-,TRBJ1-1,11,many,TGTGCCAGCACCCTCGGACGGGAAGCTTTCTTT,CASTLGREAFF
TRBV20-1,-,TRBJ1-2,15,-,TGCAGTGCGGAACCAAAGACCGGGGTTGGCTATGGCTACACCTTC,CSAEPKTGVGYGYTF
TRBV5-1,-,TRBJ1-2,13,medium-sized,TGCGCCAGCAGCTTCGAAGGGTCCCCAGGCTACACCTTC,CASSFEGSPGYTF
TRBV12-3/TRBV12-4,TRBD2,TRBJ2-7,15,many,TGTGCCAGCAGCCGGAGCGGGGAAAGCTCCTACGAGCAGTACTTC,CASSRSGESSYEQYF
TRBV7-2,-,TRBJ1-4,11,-,TGTGCCAGCAGATTCAGTGAAAAACTGTTTTTT,CASRFSEKLFF
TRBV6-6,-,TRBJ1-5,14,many,TGTGCCAGCAGTTACTCGGGTGAGGCTCAGCCCCAGCATTTT,CASSYSGEAQPQHF